Below, 32 T cell receptor beta chains from the same sample are listed, as sequenced in a study of blood T cell repertoires in COVID-19. Data came from immunoSEQ multiplex PCR; TCRdb stores just in-frame clones and leaves some out. The sample yields nearly 200,000 clones, 70% to 85% seen once. The sample taken for sequencing was peripheral blood. These receptors all come from a human donor with acute or convalescent COVID-19. The donor label of this sample is uncertain.

The chain has TRBV6-6 and TRBJ1-3; no clear D gene. V gave up 3 bases and J gave up 0 bases, with 6 bases separating them. Germline V CDR1 and CDR2: MNHNY, SVGAGI (reference sequence). CDR3 size: 14 residues. The CDR3: CASSYTSSGNTIYF. The DNA of the CDR3 is TGTGCCAGCAGTTATACCAGCTCTGGAAACACCATATATTTT.

This chain joins TRBV5-1 and TRBJ2-2; 9 bases match TRBD2. CDR1 is SGHRS, CDR2 YFSETQ, per germline. The trim removed 0 bases at V and 6 bases at J, leaving 3 bases unmatched. The CDR3 loop spans 15 amino acids. The CDR3 DNA follows: TGCGCCAGCAGCTTGGAAGGACTAGCGTCCGGGGAGCTGTTTTTT. Protein product: CASSLEGLASGELFF. The full variable domain, completed using reference TRBV5-1 and TRBJ2-2, is KAGVTQTPRYLIKTRGQQVTLSCSPISGHRSVSWYQQTPGQGLQFLFEYFSETQRNKGNFPGRFSGRQFSNSRSEMNVSTLELGDSALYLCASSLEGLASGELFFGEGSRLTVL.

This clone showed up many times. The genes are TRBV4-1 and TRBJ2-7, with 10 bases that match TRBD1. Germline CDR1 and CDR2: MGHRA and YSYEKL. CDR3 length: 15 residues. Germline trimming cut 1 base from V and 3 bases from J; bases unmatched to any gene: 3. DNA of the CDR3: TGCGCCAGCAGCCAAGCGGACAGGGGGAACTACGAGCAGTACTTC. Translating gives CASSQADRGNYEQYF.

This clone was recorded a few times. In DNA form, the CDR3 reads TGTGCCAGCAGCCCAGGGACAGTTGTTGAAGCTTTCTTT. Protein product: CASSPGTVVEAFF. The chain has TRBV7-9 and TRBJ1-1, with 7 nucleotides matching TRBD1. After removal of 5 bases from V and 7 bases from J, the junction contained 7 bases not matched to a gene. Germline values: CDR1 SEHNR, CDR2 FQNEAQ (reference sequence). The CDR3 consists of 13 residues.

The chain uses TRBV2 and TRBJ2-3; 8 bases agree with TRBD1. Germline assignment: CDR1 SNHLY and CDR2 FYNNEI. V trimming: 4 bases; J trimming: 6 bases; junction bases outside the gene matches: 6. CDR3 size: 14 residues. CDR3 region: CASSAQGARDTQYF. In DNA, the CDR3 is TGTGCCAGCAGTGCTCAGGGGGCTCGGGATACGCAGTATTTT.

This chain links TRBV7-8 with TRBJ1-1, with 8 positions matching TRBD1. The CDR3 has 15 residues. Germline CDR1 reads SGHVS; CDR2 reads FQNEAQ. Unmatched junction bases numbered 9, after V lost 5 bases and J lost 4 bases. CDR3 protein: CASSLTGVKSTEAFF. The CDR3 nucleotides read TGTGCCAGCAGCCTGACAGGGGTTAAGAGCACTGAAGCTTTCTTT.

The V call is TRBV7-2, the J call TRBJ2-7; D remains ambiguous. CDR3 length: 11 amino acids. Between the trimmed V and J ends, which lost 5 bases and 3 bases, there was a span of 5 bases. The germline gives CDR1 SGHTA, CDR2 FQGNSA. This CDR3 reads CASSVYYEQYF. CDR3 coding DNA: TGTGCCAGCAGCGTCTACTACGAGCAGTACTTC. Full variable domain (remainder filled in from reference TRBV7-2 and TRBJ2-7): GAGVSQSPSNKVTEKGKDVELRCDPISGHTALYWYRQSLGQGLEFLIYFQGNSAPDKSGLPSDRFSAERTGGSVSTLTIQRTQQEDSAVYLCASSVYYEQYFGPGTRLTVT.

The chain has TRBV6-5 and TRBJ2-7, with a tentative D call TRBD2 (5 bases). CDR1 is MNHEY and CDR2 is SVGAGI in the germline V gene. The CDR3 sequence is 15 residues long. V was shortened by 2 bases and J by 7 bases, with 18 bases between the two germline ends. The CDR3: CASSYANNLPGEQYF. In DNA, the CDR3 is TGTGCCAGCAGTTACGCGAACAACCTACCGGGGGAGCAGTACTTC.

The chain joins TRBV11-2 to TRBJ1-2; D possibly corresponds to TRBD1 (5 bases). Germline-derived CDR1 and CDR2 are SGHAT and FQNNGV. V gave up 0 bases and J gave up 4 bases, with 18 bases separating them. CDR3 length equals 17 residues. CDR3 residues: CASSLDGYPRVSYGYTF. The CDR3 nucleotides are TGTGCCAGCAGCTTAGATGGGTATCCCAGGGTTAGCTATGGCTACACCTTC.

V is TRBV7-2 and J is TRBJ2-5, with TRBD2 matching over 12 bases. Trimming took 1 base from V and 2 from J; bases not matched to a gene: 8. Germline V gives CDR1 SGHTA, CDR2 FQGNSA. This CDR3 is built from 18 residues. CDR3 region: CASSLVATSGRRQETQYF. CDR3 nucleotide sequence: TGTGCCAGCAGCTTAGTAGCGACTAGCGGGAGAAGGCAAGAGACCCAGTACTTC. The full variable domain, in which reference TRBV7-2 and TRBJ2-5 provide the parts outside the CDR3, is GAGVSQSPSNKVTEKGKDVELRCDPISGHTALYWYRQSLGQGLEFLIYFQGNSAPDKSGLPSDRFSAERTGGSVSTLTIQRTQQEDSAVYLCASSLVATSGRRQETQYFGPGTRLLVL.

The CDR3 bases are TGCGCCAGCAGCTTGTCTCTCGAGCAGTACTTC. Residues: CASSLSLEQYF. The chain carries TRBV5-1 and TRBJ2-7; D not resolved. The CDR3 loop spans 11 amino acids. Trimming removed 1 base at V and 6 bases at J, with 5 bases between. Germline assignment: CDR1 SGHRS and CDR2 YFSETQ.

This clone was recorded only once. V and J are TRBV28 and TRBJ2-3, with 9 bases fitting TRBD2. This CDR3 contains 16 residues. Trimming removed 3 bases from V and 6 bases from J; junction bases left unmatched: 10. CDR1 and CDR2 from the germline V gene are MDHEN and SYDVKM. Here the CDR3 DNA reads TGTGCCAGCAGTTTCCAAATTGGCGGGAGGGTGGATACGCAGTATTTT. Its translation is CASSFQIGGRVDTQYF. The whole variable domain, filled in from reference TRBV28 and TRBJ2-3, reads DVKVTQSSRYLVKRTGEKVFLECVQDMDHENMFWYRQDPGLGLRLIYFSYDVKMKEKGDIPEGYSVSREKKERFSLILESASTNQTSMYLCASSFQIGGRVDTQYFGPGTRLTVL.

The chain recombines TRBV5-1 with TRBJ2-7; D perhaps matches TRBD2 (6 bases). Germline-derived CDR1 and CDR2 are SGHRS and YFSETQ. CDR3 length: 16 residues. Trimming removed 4 bases at V and 4 bases at J, with 21 bases between. The CDR3, as DNA: TGCGCCAGCAGCCCCCAAGGGGATAGCGGACAATACGAGCAGTACTTC. The encoded protein is CASSPQGDSGQYEQYF.

The table lists this clone with a count of one. The J gene is TRBJ2-7, the V gene TRBV18; maybe TRBD2 (5 bases). This CDR3 is 15 amino acids long. The V end was cut by 4 bases, the J end by 0 bases, with 13 bases between. Germline-derived CDR1 and CDR2 are KGHSH and LQKENI. The CDR3 DNA reads TGTGCCAGCTCACGTCCCAGCGGTAGCTCCTACGAGCAGTACTTC. Translated, it gives CASSRPSGSSYEQYF.

V usage is TRBV30 and J usage is TRBJ1-4; 7 bases fit TRBD1. CDR3 length: 15 amino acids. Trimming removed 0 bases from V and 8 bases from J; junction bases left unmatched: 9. Germline V lookup: CDR1 GTSNPN, CDR2 SVGIG (reference sequence). Here the CDR3 reads CAWSVRVPRGEKLFF. CDR3 bases: TGTGCCTGGAGTGTACGGGTCCCCAGGGGGGAAAAACTGTTTTTT.

The chain combines TRBV19 with TRBJ1-3; 8 bases are shared with TRBD1. The germline V gene has CDR1 LNHDA and CDR2 SQIVND (reference sequence). V was pared by 4 bases and J by 0 bases, with 2 bases of the junction left unmatched. This CDR3 has 15 amino acids. This chain's CDR3 is CASSRTGGSGNTIYF. The CDR3 DNA reads as TGTGCCAGTAGTAGAACAGGGGGCTCTGGAAACACCATATATTTT.

The rearrangement links TRBV6-2 or TRBV6-3 to TRBJ2-3, with TRBD2 as a possible D gene (6 bases). This CDR3 has 17 amino acids. Looked up from germline, CDR1 is MNHEY and CDR2 is SVGEGT. Trimming pared 2 bases from V and 4 bases from J, leaving 19 bases between. This chain's CDR3 is CASSYEGISGWADTQYF. CDR3 in DNA: TGTGCCAGCAGTTACGAGGGTATTAGCGGATGGGCAGATACGCAGTATTTT.

The chain couples TRBV3-1 (or the pseudogene TRBV3-2) to TRBJ2-7; D possibly corresponds to TRBD1 (6 bases). Trimming took off 4 bases at V and 3 bases at J, with 10 bases between the two ends. The CDR3 has 13 amino acids. Germline CDR1 LGHDT, CDR2 YNNKEL (reference sequence). The CDR3 loop reads CASSPGHIYEQYF. The CDR3 coding sequence is TGTGCCAGCAGCCCGGGACACATCTACGAGCAGTACTTC.

The J gene is TRBJ2-2, the V gene TRBV2, with a tentative D call TRBD1 (5 bases). V was trimmed by 6 bases and J by 2 bases, leaving 10 bases between them. Germline CDR1 SNHLY, CDR2 FYNNEI. The CDR3 has 14 residues. The CDR3 DNA sequence: TGTGCCAGCAGCCCGGACATTAACACCGGGGAGCTGTTTTTT. This translates into CASSPDINTGELFF.

The chain combines TRBV2 with TRBJ1-2; a weak D match, TRBD1 (5 bases). The germline V gene encodes CDR1 SNHLY and CDR2 FYNNEI. The germline V and J ends were trimmed by 4 bases and 0 bases, with 12 bases remaining between them. The CDR3 totals 15 residues. Written as DNA, the CDR3 is TGTGCCAGCAGTGGGGGAGGGGACTCTAACTATGGCTACACCTTC. This encodes CASSGGGDSNYGYTF.

The rearrangement joins TRBV5-6 to TRBJ2-5, with 13 bases identical to TRBD2. The CDR3 is made up of 15 amino acids. The V gene's germline CDR1 is SGHDT and CDR2 YYEEEE. Trimming took 5 bases from V and 4 from J; bases not matched to a gene: 5. CDR3 region: CASSTRLAGGETQYF. The CDR3 DNA reads TGTGCCAGCAGTACCAGACTAGCGGGGGGAGAGACCCAGTACTTC.

This chain connects TRBV6-6 to TRBJ2-7, with 8 bases fitting TRBD1. The V gene end was trimmed by 2 bases and the J gene end by 2 bases; junction bases not matched to a gene: 2. This CDR3 contains 14 residues. The germline V gene encodes CDR1 MNHNY and CDR2 SVGAGI (reference sequence). This chain's CDR3 is CASSYDRGPYEQYF. The CDR3 DNA sequence: TGTGCCAGCAGTTACGACAGGGGTCCCTACGAGCAGTACTTC.

The chain carries TRBV5-4 and TRBJ2-2, with 11 bases matching TRBD2. The CDR3 has 19 amino acids. Germline V gives CDR1 SGHNT, CDR2 YYREEE (reference sequence). V shed 1 base, J shed 4 bases, and the junction held 12 bases outside the gene matches. The chain's CDR3 is CASSLLGGLAGSGTGELFF. The CDR3, as DNA: TGTGCCAGCAGCTTGCTCGGCGGACTAGCGGGTTCGGGCACCGGGGAGCTGTTTTTT.

The rearrangement links TRBV30 to TRBJ2-7; the D is unclear. Trimming took off 2 bases at V and 4 bases at J, with 6 bases between the two ends. The CDR3 covers 11 residues. Germline V lookup: CDR1 GTSNPN, CDR2 SVGIG (reference sequence). CDR3 coding DNA: TGTGCCTGGAGTAGCACTTACGAGCAGTACTTC. Amino acid sequence: CAWSSTYEQYF.

The chain combines TRBV18 with TRBJ1-1; 8 bases are a match to TRBD1. The CDR3 has 14 residues. Germline CDR1 KGHSH, CDR2 LQKENI. V gave up 5 bases and J gave up 3 bases; unmatched junction bases: 5. CDR3 bases: TGTGCCAGCTCAGTACAGGGGGGCGACACTGAAGCTTTCTTT. Amino acids: CASSVQGGDTEAFF.

This clone has only one observation. This rearrangement joins TRBV11-3 to TRBJ2-3; 8 nucleotides line up with TRBD2. CDR3 length equals 15 residues. V was clipped by 3 bases and J by 0 bases; unmatched bases: 2. Germline CDR1 SGHNT, CDR2 YENEEA. In DNA, the CDR3 is TGTGCCAGCAGCTTCGGGACTAGTAGCACAGATACGCAGTATTTT. Translation gives CASSFGTSSTDTQYF.

The rearrangement links TRBV30 to TRBJ2-3; TRBD2 matches 8 bases. Losses at the gene ends were 1 base for V and 4 bases for J; bases not matched to a gene: 7. This CDR3 has 15 amino acids. From germline, CDR1 is GTSNPN and CDR2 SVGIG (reference sequence). The CDR3 protein is CAWSGTAGGADTQYF. Here the CDR3 DNA reads TGTGCCTGGAGTGGTACGGCGGGAGGAGCAGATACGCAGTATTTT.

The chain employs TRBV6-6 and TRBJ1-1, with D uncertain. CDR3 length: 13 amino acids. The V end was cut by 5 bases, the J end by 1 base, with 8 bases between. Germline values: CDR1 MNHNY, CDR2 SVGAGI (reference sequence). The CDR3: CASSIQKNTEAFF. CDR3 nucleotides: TGTGCCAGCAGTATTCAGAAGAACACTGAAGCTTTCTTT.

The chain carries TRBV3-1 (or the pseudogene TRBV3-2) and TRBJ1-2; TRBD1 matches 9 bases. Germline CDR1 is LGHDT and CDR2 is YNNKEL (reference sequence). This CDR3 is built from 16 residues. The V segment lost 3 bases and the J segment 4 bases; nucleotides outside the gene matches: 9. In DNA form, the CDR3 reads TGTGCCAGCAGCCAGGATAAACAGGGGGCGAGCTATGGCTACACCTTC. Amino acid sequence: CASSQDKQGASYGYTF.

On this clone: Other nucleotide sequences from this sample produce the same CDR3. V is TRBV7-3 and J is TRBJ1-1, with D perhaps matching TRBD1 (6 bases). The CDR3 has 13 amino acids. CDR1 and CDR2 (germline): SGHTA, FQGTGA. V shed 5 bases and J shed 1 base, with 8 bases lying between them. CDR3 region: CASSLRGNTEAFF. CDR3 DNA sequence: TGTGCCAGCAGCCTCAGGGGGAACACTGAAGCTTTCTTT.

V is TRBV15 and J is TRBJ2-2; D gene uncertain. CDR1 and CDR2 from the germline V gene are LNHNV and YYDKDF (reference sequence). Trimming took off 0 bases at V and 0 bases at J, with 8 bases between the two ends. The CDR3 is 16 amino acids. CDR3 sequence reads: CATSREPLANTGELFF. The CDR3 DNA sequence: TGTGCCACCAGCAGAGAACCCTTAGCGAACACCGGGGAGCTGTTTTTT.

V is TRBV5-5 and J is TRBJ2-1, with 8 positions matching TRBD2. The ends lost 1 base at V and 6 bases at J; junction bases unmatched: 6. The CDR3 consists of 15 residues. The germline gives CDR1 SGHKS, CDR2 YYEKEE (reference sequence). CDR3 sequence: CASSLTGGPINEQFF. For the CDR3, the DNA is TGTGCCAGCAGCTTGACGGGAGGGCCAATCAATGAGCAGTTCTTC.